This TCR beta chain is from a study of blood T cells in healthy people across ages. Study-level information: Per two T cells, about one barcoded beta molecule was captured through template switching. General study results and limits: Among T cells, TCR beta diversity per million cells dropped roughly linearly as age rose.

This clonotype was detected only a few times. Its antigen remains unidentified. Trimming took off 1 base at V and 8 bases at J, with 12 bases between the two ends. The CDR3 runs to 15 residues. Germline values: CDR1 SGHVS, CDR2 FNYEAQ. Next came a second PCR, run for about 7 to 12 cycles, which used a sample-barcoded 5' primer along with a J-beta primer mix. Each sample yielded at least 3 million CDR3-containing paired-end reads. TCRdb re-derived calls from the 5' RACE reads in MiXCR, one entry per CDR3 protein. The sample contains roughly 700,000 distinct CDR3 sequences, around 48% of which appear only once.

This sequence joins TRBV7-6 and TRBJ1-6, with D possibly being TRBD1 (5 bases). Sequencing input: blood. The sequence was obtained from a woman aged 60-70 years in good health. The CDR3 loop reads CASSLVGTGDSPLHF. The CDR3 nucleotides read TGTGCCAGCAGCTTAGTGGGGACGGGAGATTCACCCCTCCACTTT.